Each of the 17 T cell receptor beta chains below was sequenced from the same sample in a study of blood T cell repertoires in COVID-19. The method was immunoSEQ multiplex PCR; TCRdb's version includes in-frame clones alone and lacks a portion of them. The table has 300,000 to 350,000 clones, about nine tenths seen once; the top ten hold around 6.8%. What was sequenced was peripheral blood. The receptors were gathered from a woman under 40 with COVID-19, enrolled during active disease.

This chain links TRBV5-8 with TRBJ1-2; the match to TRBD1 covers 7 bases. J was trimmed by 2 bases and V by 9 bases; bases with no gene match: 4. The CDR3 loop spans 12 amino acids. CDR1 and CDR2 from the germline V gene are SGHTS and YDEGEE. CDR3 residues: CATQGVNYGYTF. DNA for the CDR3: TGTGCCACCCAGGGGGTAAACTATGGCTACACCTTC. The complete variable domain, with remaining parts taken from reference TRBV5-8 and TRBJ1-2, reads EAGVTQSPTHLIKTRGQQATLRCSPISGHTSVYWYQQALGLGLQFLLWYDEGEERNRGNFPPRFSGRQFPNYSSELNVNALELEDSALYLCATQGVNYGYTFGSGTRLTVV.

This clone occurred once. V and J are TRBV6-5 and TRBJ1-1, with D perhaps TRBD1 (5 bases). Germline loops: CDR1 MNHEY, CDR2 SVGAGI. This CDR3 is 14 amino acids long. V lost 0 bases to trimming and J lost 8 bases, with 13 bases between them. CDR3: CASSYSKGAREAFF. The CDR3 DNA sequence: TGTGCCAGCAGTTACTCGAAAGGGGCCAGGGAAGCTTTCTTT.

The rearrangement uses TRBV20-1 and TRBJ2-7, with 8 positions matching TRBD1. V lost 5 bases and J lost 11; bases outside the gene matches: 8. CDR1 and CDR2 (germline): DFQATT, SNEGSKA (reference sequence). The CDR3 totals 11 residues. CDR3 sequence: CSAFRDRWEYF. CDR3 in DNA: TGCAGTGCTTTCCGGGACAGGTGGGAGTACTTC.

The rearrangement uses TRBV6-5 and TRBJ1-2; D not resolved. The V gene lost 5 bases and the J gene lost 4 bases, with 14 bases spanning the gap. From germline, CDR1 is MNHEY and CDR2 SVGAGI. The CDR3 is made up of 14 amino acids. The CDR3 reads CASSRGGLVYGYTF. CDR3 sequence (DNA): TGTGCCAGCAGTCGAGGCGGACTCGTCTATGGCTACACCTTC.

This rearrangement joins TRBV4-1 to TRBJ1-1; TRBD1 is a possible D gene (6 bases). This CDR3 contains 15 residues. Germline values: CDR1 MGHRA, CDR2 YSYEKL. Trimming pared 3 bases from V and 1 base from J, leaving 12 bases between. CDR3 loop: CASSHPGQRNTEAFF. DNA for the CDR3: TGCGCCAGCAGCCACCCGGGACAACGGAACACTGAAGCTTTCTTT.

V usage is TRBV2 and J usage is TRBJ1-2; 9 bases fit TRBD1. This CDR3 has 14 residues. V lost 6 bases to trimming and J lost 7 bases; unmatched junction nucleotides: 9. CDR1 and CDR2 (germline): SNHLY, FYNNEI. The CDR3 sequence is CASSRDRVEGGYTF. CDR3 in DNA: TGTGCCAGCAGCCGGGACAGGGTCGAAGGTGGCTACACCTTC.

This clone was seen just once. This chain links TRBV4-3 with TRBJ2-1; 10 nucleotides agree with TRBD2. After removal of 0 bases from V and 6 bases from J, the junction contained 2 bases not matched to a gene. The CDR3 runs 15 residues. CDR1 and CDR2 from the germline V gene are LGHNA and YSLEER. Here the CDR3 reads CASSQDSGRFNEQFF. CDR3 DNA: TGCGCCAGCAGCCAAGATAGCGGGAGGTTCAATGAGCAGTTCTTC.

CDR3 protein: CASSLLGTNEQFF. The CDR3 coding sequence is TGTGCCAGCAGTTTATTAGGGACTAATGAGCAGTTCTTC. The chain carries TRBV28 and TRBJ2-1, with a tentative D call TRBD2 (6 bases). CDR1 MDHEN and CDR2 SYDVKM come from the germline V gene. The V and J ends lost 1 base and 7 bases respectively, with 8 bases between them. This CDR3 comprises 13 residues.

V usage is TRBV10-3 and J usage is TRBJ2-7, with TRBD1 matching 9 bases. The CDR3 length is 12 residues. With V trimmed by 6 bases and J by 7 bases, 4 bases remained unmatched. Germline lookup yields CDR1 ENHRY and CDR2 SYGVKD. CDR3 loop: CAIRQGAEEQYF. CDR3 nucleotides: TGTGCCATCAGACAGGGGGCGGAAGAGCAGTACTTC.

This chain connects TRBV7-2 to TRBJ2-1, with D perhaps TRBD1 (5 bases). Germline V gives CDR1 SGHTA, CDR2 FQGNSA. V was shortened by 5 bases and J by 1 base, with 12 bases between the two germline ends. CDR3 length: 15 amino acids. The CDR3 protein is CASSQDSTSYNEQFF. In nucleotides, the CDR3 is TGTGCCAGCAGCCAAGACAGTACATCCTACAATGAGCAGTTCTTC.

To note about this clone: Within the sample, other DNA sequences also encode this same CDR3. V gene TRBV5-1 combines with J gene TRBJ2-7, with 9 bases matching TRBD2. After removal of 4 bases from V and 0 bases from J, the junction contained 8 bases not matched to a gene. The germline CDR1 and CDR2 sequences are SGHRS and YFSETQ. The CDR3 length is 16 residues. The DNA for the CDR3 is TGCGCCAGCAGCCTGATGGTTAGCGGGAGCTCCTACGAGCAGTACTTC. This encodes CASSLMVSGSSYEQYF.

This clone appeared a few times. In DNA form, the CDR3 reads TGTGCCAGCAGTCCGGGACAGGGAACTGAAGCTTTCTTT. It translates to CASSPGQGTEAFF. The chain uses TRBV28 and TRBJ1-1; 9 nucleotides line up with TRBD1. Germline V lookup: CDR1 MDHEN, CDR2 SYDVKM. The CDR3 covers 13 residues. The ends lost 5 bases at V and 5 bases at J; junction bases unmatched: 3.

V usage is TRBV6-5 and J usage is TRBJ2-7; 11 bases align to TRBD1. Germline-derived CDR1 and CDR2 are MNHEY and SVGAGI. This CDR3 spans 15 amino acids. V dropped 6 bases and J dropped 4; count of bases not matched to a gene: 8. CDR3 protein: CASRQGTGGLYEQYF. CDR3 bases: TGTGCCAGCAGACAGGGGACAGGGGGGTTATACGAGCAGTACTTC.

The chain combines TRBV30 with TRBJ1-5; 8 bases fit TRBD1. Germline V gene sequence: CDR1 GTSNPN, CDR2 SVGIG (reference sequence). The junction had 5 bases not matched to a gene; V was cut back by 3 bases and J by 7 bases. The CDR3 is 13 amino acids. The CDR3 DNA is TGTGCCTGGAGCAGGGGGCCTGGGCAGCCCCAGCATTTT. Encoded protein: CAWSRGPGQPQHF.

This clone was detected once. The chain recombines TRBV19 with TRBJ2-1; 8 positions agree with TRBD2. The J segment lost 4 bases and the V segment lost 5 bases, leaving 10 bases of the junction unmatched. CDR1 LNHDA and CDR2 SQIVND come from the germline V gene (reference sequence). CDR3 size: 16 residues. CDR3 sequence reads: CASSLRVSGTYNEQFF. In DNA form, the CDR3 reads TGTGCCAGTAGTCTCCGGGTTAGCGGGACATACAATGAGCAGTTCTTC.

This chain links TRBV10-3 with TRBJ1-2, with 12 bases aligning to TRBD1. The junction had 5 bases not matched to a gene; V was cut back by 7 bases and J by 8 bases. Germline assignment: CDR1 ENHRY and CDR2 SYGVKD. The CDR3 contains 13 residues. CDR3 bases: TGTGCCATCACGGGACAGGGGGCAGGGGGCTACACCTTC. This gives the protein CAITGQGAGGYTF.

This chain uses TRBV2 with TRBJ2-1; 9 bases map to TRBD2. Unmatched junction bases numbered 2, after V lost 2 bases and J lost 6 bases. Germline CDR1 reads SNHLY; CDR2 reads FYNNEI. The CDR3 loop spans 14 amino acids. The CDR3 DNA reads TGTGCCAGCAGTGAATCACTAGCGGGCAATGAGCAGTTCTTC. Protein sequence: CASSESLAGNEQFF.